One and the same sample provided the 22 T cell receptor beta chains below, sequenced in a study of T cells in women clearing cervical HPV infection. The data were produced by immunoSEQ multiplex PCR, yet TCRdb's version contains in-frame clones alone and is incomplete. The sample holds around 40,000 clones. The sequencing input was blood buffy coat. The receptor source for this set is a woman aged 18 to 75 with a cervical HPV16 infection that either progressed to CIN3+ or cleared (not recorded which).

A note on this clone: The read terminates 3 residues before the CDR3 end, so the remaining end is supplied by the germline J gene. This chain connects TRBV10-1 to TRBJ2-5; TRBD2 matches 13 bases. Per the germline V gene, CDR1 is WNHNN and CDR2 is SYGVQD (reference sequence). The CDR3 has 19 residues. The V segment lost 4 bases and the J segment 5 bases; nucleotides outside the gene matches: 16. The CDR3 region is CASSVPLLAGGLGRETQYF. CDR3 DNA (partial): TGCGCCAGCAGTGTTCCTCTACTAGCGGGAGGGTTGGGTCGGGAGACC.

Comments on this clone: The read is 3 residues too short to cover the CDR3 end, so that end is filled in from the germline J gene. This chain uses TRBV5-4 with TRBJ1-2; 7 nucleotides line up with TRBD1. CDR1 SGHNT and CDR2 YYREEE come from the germline V gene (reference sequence). Trimming cost V 4 bases and J 1 base; bases outside gene matches: 7. This CDR3 is built from 15 residues. The DNA read from the CDR3 is TGTGCCAGCAGCACCGGGACAGTTTATAACTATGGC. Residues: CASSTGTVYNYG. The complete CDR3 reads CASSTGTVYNYGYTF.

Comment on this clone: The read ends 3 residues before the CDR3 terminus; that terminus is restored from the germline J gene. The chain recombines TRBV23-1 with TRBJ1-3, with D perhaps matching TRBD1 (6 bases). TRBV23-1 is treated as an ORF (open reading frame) with a function not yet certain. The CDR3 has 13 residues. The V end lost 7 bases, the J end lost 8 bases, and 15 bases lay between the germline ends. The CDR3 spells CASTRGGPDTIYF. CDR3 DNA (partial): TGCGCCAGCACCCGGGGGGGGCCGGACACC.

On this clone itself: The CDR3 extends 3 residues past the end of the read, so its final part is completed from the germline J gene. The V and J genes are TRBV5-1 and TRBJ2-2; D is unresolved. Trimming took off 1 base at V and 3 bases at J, with 10 bases between the two ends. This CDR3 comprises 15 residues. In germline, CDR1 is SGHRS, CDR2 YFSETQ. CDR3 DNA (partial): TGCGCCAGCAGCTTGCCGACGACTGACACCGGGGAG. Translating gives CASSLPTTDTGE. In full, the CDR3 reads CASSLPTTDTGELFF.

The CDR3 loop is CASSLRVTSQETQYF. CDR3 DNA (partial): TGCGCCAGCAGCTTGAGAGTGACTAGCCAAGAGACC. The chain combines TRBV5-1 with TRBJ2-5; D possibly corresponds to TRBD2 (6 bases). The read ends 3 residues before the CDR3 terminus; that terminus is restored from the germline J gene. Germline CDR1 reads SGHRS; CDR2 reads YFSETQ. Trimming stripped 1 base from V and 1 base from J, with 11 bases between. The CDR3 is 15 amino acids.

Comments on this clone: The read halts 3 residues ahead of the CDR3 end, with the missing end drawn from the germline J gene. V usage is TRBV19 and J usage is TRBJ2-1; perhaps TRBD2 as D (6 bases). Germline V gene sequence: CDR1 LNHDA, CDR2 SQIVND (reference sequence). The CDR3 has 15 residues. Trimming pared 4 bases from V and 9 bases from J, leaving 19 bases between. The CDR3 spells CASSRGTRGSGEQFF. CDR3 DNA (partial): TGTGCCAGTAGTAGGGGGACTCGTGGGTCCGGTGAG.

The DNA read from the CDR3 is TGTGCCAGCAGCCCCAGGGTAGGGTATGGC. This encodes CASSPRVGYG. The CDR3 in full is CASSPRVGYGYTF. This chain joins TRBV7-2 and TRBJ1-2; D may be TRBD1 (5 bases). The CDR3 end is not reached by the read, which stops 3 residues before it; the germline J gene fills it in. In germline, CDR1 is SGHTA, CDR2 FQGNSA. The CDR3 covers 13 residues. The ends were cut back, 5 bases at V and 5 bases at J, with 12 bases in the middle.

Notes on this clone: Coverage ceases 3 residues before the CDR3 finishes, and the germline J gene fills in the end. The chain carries TRBV7-8 and TRBJ2-5; D not resolved. V was clipped by 2 bases and J by 6 bases, with 16 bases between them. This CDR3 spans 15 amino acids. CDR1 and CDR2 (germline): SGHVS, FQNEAQ. The CDR3 spells CASSLLVDPSQTQYF. Incomplete CDR3 DNA: TGTGCCAGCAGCTTACTAGTAGATCCCTCCCAGACC.

As to this clone: Coverage ceases 3 residues before the CDR3 finishes, and the germline J gene fills in the end. The genes are TRBV29-1 and TRBJ2-7, with D possibly matching TRBD1 (6 bases). Trimming took 4 bases from V and 2 from J, leaving 12 bases between them. Germline CDR1 reads SQVTM; CDR2 reads ANQGSEA. The CDR3 runs to 13 residues. The CDR3 loop is CSVGNGGAYEQYF. The CDR3 DNA, read in part, is TGCAGCGTTGGAAATGGGGGCGCCTACGAG.

Notes on this clone: The read terminates 3 residues before the CDR3 end, so the remaining end is supplied by the germline J gene. The chain is built from TRBV3-1 (or the pseudogene TRBV3-2) and TRBJ1-1; D may be TRBD1 (6 bases). The CDR3 is 15 amino acids. Per the germline V gene, CDR1 is LGHDT and CDR2 is YNNKEL (reference sequence). Trimming stripped 0 bases from V and 4 bases from J, with 12 bases between. The CDR3 is CASSQDWGQSTEAFF. The sequenced CDR3 bases are TGTGCCAGCAGCCAAGATTGGGGGCAGAGCACTGAA.

A word on this clone: Read sequence stops 3 residues before the CDR3 end, and the germline J gene provides the missing end. The chain uses TRBV28 and TRBJ2-1, with 7 nucleotides matching TRBD2. This CDR3 is 15 amino acids long. Germline-derived CDR1 and CDR2 are MDHEN and SYDVKM. Germline trimming cut 5 bases from V and 7 bases from J; bases unmatched to any gene: 11. The CDR3 loop is CASSTPGLERNEQFF. The covered CDR3 bases are TGTGCCAGCAGTACACCAGGACTAGAGAGGAATGAG.

This CDR3 is CASSSMGAQETQYF. The DNA read from the CDR3 is TGTGCCAGCAGCTCGATGGGGGCCCAAGAGACC. This chain connects TRBV7-9 to TRBJ2-5; a weak D match, TRBD1 (6 bases). The read falls 3 residues short of the CDR3 end, and the missing part is taken from the germline J gene. V was pared by 4 bases and J by 1 base, with 10 bases between. Germline CDR1 reads SEHNR; CDR2 reads FQNEAQ (reference sequence). This CDR3 is 14 amino acids long. Filled out from reference TRBV7-9 and TRBJ2-5, the complete variable domain reads DTGVSQNPRHKITKRGQNVTFRCDPISEHNRLYWYRQTLGQGPEFLTYFQNEAQLEKSRLLSDRFSAERPKGSFSTLEIQRTEQGDSAMYLCASSSMGAQETQYFGPGTRLLVL.

Turning to this clone: The read stops 3 residues short of the end of the CDR3; the missing end is completed from the germline J gene. The chain combines TRBV4-2 with TRBJ2-2, with D possibly matching TRBD1 (6 bases). V was shortened by 4 bases and J by 1 base, with 16 bases between the two germline ends. This CDR3 spans 17 amino acids. Per the germline V gene, CDR1 is LGHNA and CDR2 is YNFKEQ. The CDR3 bases that were read are TGTGCCAGCAGCCCCTTCGGACAGATCAAGAACACCGGGGAG. Translated, it gives CASSPFGQIKNTGE. In full, the CDR3 is CASSPFGQIKNTGELFF.

For this clone: The CDR3 end falls 3 residues outside the read, so it is completed with the germline J gene. The chain has TRBV28 and TRBJ1-5, with D tentatively TRBD1 (6 bases). V lost 2 bases to trimming and J lost 5 bases, with 10 bases between them. The CDR3 has 14 residues. CDR1 and CDR2 from the germline V gene are MDHEN and SYDVKM. The part of the CDR3 DNA that was read is TGTGCCAGCAGTTTAAGGCAGGGGTATCAGCCC. This translates into CASSLRQGYQP. The full CDR3 is CASSLRQGYQPQHF.

As for this clone: The CDR3 goes on 3 residues after the read ends, and that part is filled in from the germline J gene. The genes are TRBV5-1 and TRBJ2-5; D not certain. V was shortened by 0 bases and J by 5 bases, with 8 bases between the two germline ends. This CDR3 is 13 amino acids long. CDR1 SGHRS and CDR2 YFSETQ come from the germline V gene. The sequenced CDR3 bases are TGCGCCAGCAGCTTGGATCTTCGGGAGACC. It is translated as CASSLDLRET. The CDR3 reads in full as CASSLDLRETQYF.

Points on this clone: The CDR3 extends 3 residues past the end of the read, so its final part is completed from the germline J gene. This sequence joins TRBV12-5 and TRBJ2-1, with 8 bases that match TRBD1. This CDR3 is built from 15 residues. The germline V gene encodes CDR1 LGHNT and CDR2 FRNRAP. J gave up 4 bases and V 1 base, and 3 bases lay outside the gene matches. CDR3 sequence: CASGLGTGPYNEQFF. The sequenced part of the CDR3 DNA is TGTGCTAGTGGTTTGGGGACAGGGCCTTACAATGAG.

CDR3 residues: CASSLYDRANEKLFF. The covered CDR3 bases are TGTGCCAGCAGCTTGTACGACAGGGCTAATGAAAAA. V usage is TRBV5-5 and J usage is TRBJ1-4; 7 bases fit TRBD1. The CDR3 end is not reached by the read, which stops 3 residues before it; the germline J gene fills it in. Losses at the gene ends were 1 base for V and 3 bases for J; bases not matched to a gene: 3. Germline CDR1 and CDR2: SGHKS and YYEKEE (reference sequence). The CDR3 spans 15 residues.

In the case of this clone: The read ends 3 residues early relative to the CDR3; the germline J gene fills the gap. The chain recombines TRBV6-1 with TRBJ1-5; a possible D gene is TRBD1 (6 bases). Germline CDR1 is MNHNS and CDR2 is SASEGT. The CDR3 has 15 amino acids. The V and J ends lost 3 bases and 6 bases respectively, with 15 bases between them. CDR3 bases read: TGTGCCAGCAGTGAGTTGGGCAGGGGAGCTCAGCCC. It specifies CASSELGRGAQP. The complete CDR3 protein is CASSELGRGAQPQHF.

With respect to this clone: Read data end 3 residues before the CDR3 end; the end is taken from the germline J gene. The chain uses TRBV18 and TRBJ2-4, with a tentative D call TRBD1 (5 bases). The CDR3 contains 13 residues. Germline V CDR1 and CDR2: KGHSH, LQKENI. CDR3 DNA, as far as it was read: TGTGCCAGCTCACCATTTCCACAGGATGGT. Its translation: CASSPFPQDG. In full, the CDR3 reads CASSPFPQDGQYF.

Concerning this clone: The read terminates 3 residues ahead of where the CDR3 ends, so the germline J gene completes it. The V and J genes are TRBV2 and TRBJ2-7, with TRBD2 identical over 10 bases. CDR3 length: 17 residues. Per germline, CDR1 SNHLY and CDR2 FYNNEI. V gave up 4 bases and J gave up 0 bases; unmatched junction bases: 9. This CDR3 is CASSGLAGRSRSYEQYF. The covered CDR3 bases are TGTGCCAGCAGTGGACTAGCGGGTAGATCCCGCTCCTACGAG. The entire variable domain, with the rest obtained from reference TRBV2 and TRBJ2-7, is as follows: EPEVTQTPSHQVTQMGQEVILRCVPISNHLYFYWYRQILGQKVEFLVSFYNNEISEKSEIFDDQFSVERPDGSNFTLKIRSTKLEDSAMYFCASSGLAGRSRSYEQYFGPGTRLTVT.

A note on this clone: The read finishes 3 residues shy of the CDR3 end, and the germline J gene is used to complete it. The chain links TRBV5-1 to TRBJ2-3; 9 bases agree with TRBD1. The length of the CDR3 is 14 residues. The germline V gene has CDR1 SGHRS and CDR2 YFSETQ. CDR3 in amino acids: CASSLGQGSQPQYF. The sequenced part of the CDR3 DNA is TGCGCCAGCAGCCTCGGACAGGGGAGTCAGCCG.

Notes on this clone: The DNA ends 3 residues before the CDR3 does, and the rest of the CDR3 is filled in from the germline J gene. V is TRBV5-5 and J is TRBJ2-3, with D perhaps matching TRBD1 (6 bases). Germline V gene sequence: CDR1 SGHKS, CDR2 YYEKEE (reference sequence). The CDR3 has 15 amino acids. V lost 3 bases, J lost 4 bases, and 15 bases lay in between. CDR3 bases read: TGTGCCAGCAGCTCAGCCACAGGGAATGCAGATACG. Translating it yields CASSSATGNADT. The CDR3 as a whole reads CASSSATGNADTQYF.